Listed below are T cell receptor beta chains from one sample, sequenced in a study of CD8 T cells in Susac syndrome. A single record per CDR3 protein comes from TCRdb applying MiXCR to the immunoSEQ multiplex PCR reads. The sample shows about 300,000 distinct CDR3 sequences, 85% of them seen only once. The sample taken for sequencing was CD8+ T cells from PBMCs. The source of these receptors is a human donor with multiple sclerosis. Both conserved end residues are trimmed from each CDR3.

J gene: TRBJ1-2; V gene: TRBV24-1; CDR3 protein: ATSGSDRSYGYT
J gene: TRBJ1-2; V gene: TRBV12-3/TRBV12-4; CDR3 protein: ASSWGGTYGYT
J gene: TRBJ2-1; V gene: TRBV19; CDR3 protein: ASSILQRNLDEQF
J gene: TRBJ2-7; V gene: TRBV7-6; CDR3 protein: ASSLTVFGGIGTYEQY
J gene: TRBJ2-1; V gene: TRBV24-1; CDR3 protein: AVPSTSGTYNEQF
J gene: TRBJ2-6; V gene: TRBV6-2/TRBV6-3; CDR3 protein: ASSYSLIRPGQGFSGANVLT
J gene: TRBJ2-5; V gene: TRBV7-7; CDR3 protein: ASSLGTRTEETQY
J gene: TRBJ2-3; V gene: TRBV7-6; CDR3 protein: ASSLGTSDYTDTQY
J gene: TRBJ2-5; V gene: TRBV9; CDR3 protein: ASSAPLAGVEETQY
J gene: TRBJ2-7; V gene: TRBV10-3; CDR3 protein: AKGTGLYEQY
J gene: TRBJ2-7; V gene: TRBV29-1; CDR3 protein: SAKSGLNYEQY
J gene: TRBJ2-3; V gene: TRBV28; CDR3 protein: ASSSQGGGTDTQY
J gene: TRBJ2-1; V gene: TRBV6-2/TRBV6-3; CDR3 protein: ASSYINEQF
J gene: TRBJ2-7; V gene: TRBV4-3; CDR3 protein: ASSHSWGRVPVYEQY
J gene: TRBJ1-2; V gene: TRBV7-9; CDR3 protein: ASSLSLSNYGYT
J gene: TRBJ2-7; V gene: TRBV27; CDR3 protein: ASSFGRRQEQY
J gene: TRBJ2-3; V gene: TRBV7-2; CDR3 protein: ASSYPRGFTDTQY
J gene: TRBJ2-3; V gene: TRBV19; CDR3 protein: ASSSMGADTQY
J gene: TRBJ2-3; V gene: TRBV11-2; CDR3 protein: ASSLDSPAGTDTQY
J gene: TRBJ2-7; V gene: TRBV7-2; CDR3 protein: ASSLGLRYEQY
J gene: TRBJ2-5; V gene: TRBV19; CDR3 protein: ASSMEVWETQY
J gene: TRBJ2-6; V gene: TRBV4-3; CDR3 protein: ASSQDRAGQASSGANVLT
J gene: TRBJ2-7; V gene: TRBV29-1; CDR3 protein: SVESQGATYEQY
J gene: TRBJ1-2; V gene: TRBV27; CDR3 protein: ASRPDVYYGYT